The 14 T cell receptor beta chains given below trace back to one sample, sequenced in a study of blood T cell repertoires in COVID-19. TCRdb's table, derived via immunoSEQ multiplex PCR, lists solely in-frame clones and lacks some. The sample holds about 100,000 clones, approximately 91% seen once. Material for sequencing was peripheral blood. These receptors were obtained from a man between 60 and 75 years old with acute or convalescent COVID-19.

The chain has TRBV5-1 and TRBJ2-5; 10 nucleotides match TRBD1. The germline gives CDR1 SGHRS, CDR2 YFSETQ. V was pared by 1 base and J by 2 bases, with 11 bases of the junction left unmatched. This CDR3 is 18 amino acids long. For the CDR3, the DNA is TGCGCCAGCAGCTTGCATCGGCGGGGGACAGGGGAGCAAGAGACCCAGTACTTC. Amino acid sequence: CASSLHRRGTGEQETQYF.

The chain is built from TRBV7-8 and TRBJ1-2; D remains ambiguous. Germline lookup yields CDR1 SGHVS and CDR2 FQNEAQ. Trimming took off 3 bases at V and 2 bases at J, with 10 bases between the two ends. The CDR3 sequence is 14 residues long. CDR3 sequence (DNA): TGTGCCAGCAGCTTCGCCGGGGTAAACTATGGCTACACCTTC. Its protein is CASSFAGVNYGYTF.

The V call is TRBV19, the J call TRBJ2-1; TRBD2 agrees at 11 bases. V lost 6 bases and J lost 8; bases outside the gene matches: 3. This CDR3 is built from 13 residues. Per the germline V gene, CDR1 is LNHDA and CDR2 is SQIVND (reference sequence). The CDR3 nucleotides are TGTGCCAGTAGAACTAGCGGGAGCTATGAGCAGTTCTTC. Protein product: CASRTSGSYEQFF. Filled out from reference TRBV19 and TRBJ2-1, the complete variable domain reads DGGITQSPKYLFRKEGQNVTLSCEQNLNHDAMYWYRQDPGQGLRLIYYSQIVNDFQKGDIAEGYSVSREKKESFPLTVTSAQKNPTAFYLCASRTSGSYEQFFGPGTRLTVL.

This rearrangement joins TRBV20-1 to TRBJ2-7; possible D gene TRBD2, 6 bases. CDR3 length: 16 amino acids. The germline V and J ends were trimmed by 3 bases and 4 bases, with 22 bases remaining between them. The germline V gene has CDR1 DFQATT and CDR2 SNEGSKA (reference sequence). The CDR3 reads CSASRPRGLPPYEQYF. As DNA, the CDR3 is TGCAGTGCTAGTCGCCCACGGGGACTCCCGCCTTACGAGCAGTACTTC.

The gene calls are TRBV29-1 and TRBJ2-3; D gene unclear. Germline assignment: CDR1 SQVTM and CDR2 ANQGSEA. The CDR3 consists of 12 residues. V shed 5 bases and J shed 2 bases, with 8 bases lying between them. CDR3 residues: CSVTILTDTQYF. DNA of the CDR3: TGCAGCGTTACCATACTCACAGATACGCAGTATTTT.

CDR3 in DNA: TGTGCCAGCAGCGTAGTGGGGACTCTCCAAGAGACCCAGTACTTC. This gives the protein CASSVVGTLQETQYF. The chain recombines TRBV9 with TRBJ2-5; D possibly corresponds to TRBD2 (6 bases). The length of the CDR3 is 15 residues. CDR1 and CDR2 (germline): SGDLS, YYNGEE. Deletions cut 0 bases from V and 1 base from J, with 10 bases between.

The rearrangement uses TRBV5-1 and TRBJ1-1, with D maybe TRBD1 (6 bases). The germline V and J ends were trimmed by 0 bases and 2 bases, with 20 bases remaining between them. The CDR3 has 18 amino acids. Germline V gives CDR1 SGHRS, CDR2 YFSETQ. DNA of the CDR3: TGCGCCAGCAGCTTGGGGCCGGCGGGGGGCATGGATAACACTGAAGCTTTCTTT. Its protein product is CASSLGPAGGMDNTEAFF.

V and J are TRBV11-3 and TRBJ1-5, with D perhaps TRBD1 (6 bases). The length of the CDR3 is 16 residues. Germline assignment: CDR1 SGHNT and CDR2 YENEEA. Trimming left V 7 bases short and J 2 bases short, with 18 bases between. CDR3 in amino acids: CASNSYRVRGNQPQHF. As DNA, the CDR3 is TGTGCCAGCAACTCCTACAGGGTGAGGGGCAATCAGCCCCAGCATTTT.

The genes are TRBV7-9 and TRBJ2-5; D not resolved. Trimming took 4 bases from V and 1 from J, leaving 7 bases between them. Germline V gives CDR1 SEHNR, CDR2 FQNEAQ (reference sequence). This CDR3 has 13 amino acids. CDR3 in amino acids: CASSSTIQETQYF. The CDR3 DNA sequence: TGTGCCAGCAGCTCGACAATCCAAGAGACCCAGTACTTC.

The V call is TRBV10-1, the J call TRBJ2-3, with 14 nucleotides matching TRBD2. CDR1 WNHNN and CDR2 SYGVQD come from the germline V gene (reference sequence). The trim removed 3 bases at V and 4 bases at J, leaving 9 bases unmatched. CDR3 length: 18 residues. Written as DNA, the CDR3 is TGCGCCAGCAGTGAAGTACCGATGACTAGCGGGAGGGCAGATACGCAGTATTTT. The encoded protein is CASSEVPMTSGRADTQYF.

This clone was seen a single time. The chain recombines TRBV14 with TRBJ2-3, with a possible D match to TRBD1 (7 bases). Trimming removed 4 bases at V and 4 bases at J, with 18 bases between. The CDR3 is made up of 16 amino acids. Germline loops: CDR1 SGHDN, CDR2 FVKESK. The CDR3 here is CASSRWDRGGSDTQYF. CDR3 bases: TGTGCCAGCAGCCGCTGGGACAGAGGAGGGTCAGATACGCAGTATTTT.

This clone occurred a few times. The CDR3 sequence: CASSQDVFYEQYF. The CDR3, as DNA: TGTGCCAGCAGCCAAGACGTCTTTTACGAGCAGTACTTC. The chain links TRBV3-1 (or the pseudogene TRBV3-2) to TRBJ2-7; D is uncertain. Trimming stripped 0 bases from V and 4 bases from J, with 7 bases between. This CDR3 contains 13 residues. Germline values: CDR1 LGHDT, CDR2 YNNKEL (reference sequence).

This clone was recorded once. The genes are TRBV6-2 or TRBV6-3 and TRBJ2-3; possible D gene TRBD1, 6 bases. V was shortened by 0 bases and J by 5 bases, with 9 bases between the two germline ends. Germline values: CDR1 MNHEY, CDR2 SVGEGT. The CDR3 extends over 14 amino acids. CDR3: CASSYSGAVDTQYF. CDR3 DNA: TGTGCCAGCAGTTACTCGGGGGCGGTAGATACGCAGTATTTT.

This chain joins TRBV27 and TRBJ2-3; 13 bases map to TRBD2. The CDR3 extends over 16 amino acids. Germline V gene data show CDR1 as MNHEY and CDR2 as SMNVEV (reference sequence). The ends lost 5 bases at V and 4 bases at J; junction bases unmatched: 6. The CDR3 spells CASSTGTSGAADTQYF. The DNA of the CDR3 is TGTGCCAGCAGTACCGGGACTAGCGGGGCGGCAGATACGCAGTATTTT.